Sequencing of this T cell receptor (beta chain) was carried out in a study of cytomegalovirus exposure and HLA in healthy donors. CDR3 length: 16 residues. CDR1 is MNHEY and CDR2 is SVGAGI in the germline V gene. V was pared by 0 bases and J by 0 bases, with 10 bases between. The sample holds one count of this clone. Its antigen is not identified. General study points: As was reported, the classifier diagnosed cytomegalovirus status with high specificity and sensitivity.

It was healthy bone marrow donors who served as donors. Use of 60 Vbeta and 13 Jbeta primers characterized the PCR. Per the original data handling: Later, an analysis found around 80 million unique TCR beta chains, and about 10 million of these were shared. Only in-frame clones appear in the TCRdb table, and some are missing; sequencing was by immunoSEQ multiplex PCR. From that table come the V and J calls and clone size; the DNA was used to work out D and trimming. The profile shows 84,000 or so clones, around 77% of them singletons. This chain uses TRBV6-5 with TRBJ2-3, with a weak D call TRBD1 (6 bases). The receptor was derived from a man aged 45-65 years in good health and CMV-seronegative. The sample consisted of PBMCs. The DNA of the CDR3 is TGTGCCAGCAGTTACTCGAATGGGGGCAGCACAGATACGCAGTATTTT. Amino acid sequence: CASSYSNGGSTDTQYF.